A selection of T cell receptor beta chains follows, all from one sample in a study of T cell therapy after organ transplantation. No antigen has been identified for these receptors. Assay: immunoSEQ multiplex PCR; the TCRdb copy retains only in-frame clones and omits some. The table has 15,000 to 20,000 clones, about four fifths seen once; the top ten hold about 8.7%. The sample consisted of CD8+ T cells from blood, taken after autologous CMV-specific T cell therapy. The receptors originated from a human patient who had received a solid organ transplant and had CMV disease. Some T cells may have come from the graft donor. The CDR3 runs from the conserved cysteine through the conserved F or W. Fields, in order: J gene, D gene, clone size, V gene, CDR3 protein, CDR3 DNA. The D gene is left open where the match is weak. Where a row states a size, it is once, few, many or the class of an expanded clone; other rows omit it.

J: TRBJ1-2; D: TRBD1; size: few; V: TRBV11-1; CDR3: CASSHGQGYGYTF; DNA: TGTGCCAGCAGTCACGGACAGGGGTATGGCTACACCTTC
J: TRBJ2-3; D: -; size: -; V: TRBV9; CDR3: CASSFKAGGTDTQYF; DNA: TGTGCCAGCAGCTTCAAAGCAGGGGGCACAGATACGCAGTATTTT
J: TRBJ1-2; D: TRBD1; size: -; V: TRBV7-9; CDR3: CASSFGTGVGYGYTF; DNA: TGTGCCAGCAGCTTCGGGACAGGAGTGGGCTATGGCTACACCTTC
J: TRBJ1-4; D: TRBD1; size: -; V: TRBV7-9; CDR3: CASSSPPGQRGEKLFF; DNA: TGTGCCAGCAGCTCACCTCCGGGACAGAGAGGCGAAAAACTGTTTTTT
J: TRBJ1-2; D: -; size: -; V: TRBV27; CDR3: CASSSTRLNYGYTF; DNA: TGTGCCAGCAGTTCTACCAGGCTAAACTATGGCTACACCTTC
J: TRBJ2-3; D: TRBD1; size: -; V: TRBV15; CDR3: CATSRIQGDTQYF; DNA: TGTGCCACCAGCAGAATACAGGGGGATACGCAGTATTTT
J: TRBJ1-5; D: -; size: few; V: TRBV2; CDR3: CASSSPYREGGGNQPQHF; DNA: TGTGCCAGCAGTTCCCCTTATCGGGAAGGGGGAGGTAATCAGCCCCAGCATTTT
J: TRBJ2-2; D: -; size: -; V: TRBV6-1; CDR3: CASSESRQLFVTGELFF; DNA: TGTGCCAGCAGTGAATCCCGACAGTTATTTGTCACCGGGGAGCTGTTTTTT
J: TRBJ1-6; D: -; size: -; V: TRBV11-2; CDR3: CASSLEAGSSPLHF; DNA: TGTGCCAGCAGCTTAGAGGCAGGGAGTTCACCCCTCCACTTT
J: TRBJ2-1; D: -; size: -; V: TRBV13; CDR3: CASSLESSYNEQFF; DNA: TGTGCCAGCAGCTTGGAGAGCTCCTACAATGAGCAGTTCTTC
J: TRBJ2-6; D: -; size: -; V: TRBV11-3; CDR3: CASSLDGGYNSGANVLTF; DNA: TGTGCCAGCAGCTTAGATGGGGGTTACAACTCTGGGGCCAACGTCCTGACTTTC
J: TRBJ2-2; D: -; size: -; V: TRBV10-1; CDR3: CASSVSTGELFF; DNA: TGCGCCAGCAGTGTGAGCACCGGGGAGCTGTTTTTT
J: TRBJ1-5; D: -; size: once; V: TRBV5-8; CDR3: CASSHGDQPQHF; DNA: TGTGCCAGCAGTCATGGGGATCAGCCCCAGCATTTT
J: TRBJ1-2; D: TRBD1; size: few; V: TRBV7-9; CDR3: CASSFLGTGGETNYGYTF; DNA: TGTGCCAGCAGCTTCCTCGGGACAGGGGGCGAGACTAACTATGGCTACACCTTC
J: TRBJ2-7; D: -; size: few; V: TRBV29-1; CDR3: CSISSWRNEIYEQYF; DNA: TGCAGCATTTCATCGTGGAGGAATGAGATTTACGAGCAGTACTTC
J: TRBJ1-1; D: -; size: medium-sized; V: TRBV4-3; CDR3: CASSQWGAGDMNTEAFF; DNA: TGCGCCAGCAGCCAATGGGGGGCAGGGGACATGAACACTGAAGCTTTCTTT
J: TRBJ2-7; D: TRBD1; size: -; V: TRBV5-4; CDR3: CASSSTVRDRGYYEQYF; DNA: TGTGCCAGCAGCTCCACCGTCCGGGACAGGGGTTACTACGAGCAGTACTTC
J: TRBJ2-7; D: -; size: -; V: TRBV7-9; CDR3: CASSLPSGYEQYF; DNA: TGTGCCAGCAGCTTACCGAGCGGATACGAGCAGTACTTC
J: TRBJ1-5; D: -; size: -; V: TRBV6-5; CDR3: CASSYGHHSNQPQHF; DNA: TGTGCCAGCAGTTACGGACACCATAGCAATCAGCCCCAGCATTTT
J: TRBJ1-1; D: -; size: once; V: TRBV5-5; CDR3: CASSLLNTEAFF; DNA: TGTGCCAGCAGCTTGTTGAACACTGAAGCTTTCTTT
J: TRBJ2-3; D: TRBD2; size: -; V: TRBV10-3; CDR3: CAITETSGRPDTQYF; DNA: TGTGCCATCACGGAGACTAGCGGCCGCCCAGATACGCAGTATTTT
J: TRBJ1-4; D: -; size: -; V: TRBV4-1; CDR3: CASSQEGRVSTNEKLFF; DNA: TGCGCCAGCAGCCAAGAAGGAAGGGTTTCAACTAATGAAAAACTGTTTTTT
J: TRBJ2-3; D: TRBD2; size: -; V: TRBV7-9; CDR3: CASSVASGGADDTQYF; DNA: TGTGCCAGCAGCGTAGCTAGCGGGGGGGCGGATGATACGCAGTATTTT
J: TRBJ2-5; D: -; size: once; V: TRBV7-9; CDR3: CASSHDETQYF; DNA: TGTGCCAGCAGCCACGACGAGACCCAGTACTTC
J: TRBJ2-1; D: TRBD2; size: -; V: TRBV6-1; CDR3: CASSPGLGFNEQFF; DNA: TGTGCCAGCAGCCCGGGACTAGGGTTTAATGAGCAGTTCTTC
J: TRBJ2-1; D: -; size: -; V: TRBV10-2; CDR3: CASSESAAQGLNEQFF; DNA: TGCGCCAGCAGTGAGTCGGCAGCGCAAGGCCTCAATGAGCAGTTCTTC
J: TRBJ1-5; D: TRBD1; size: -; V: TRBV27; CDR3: CASSLFSGGPQPQHF; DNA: TGTGCCAGCAGTTTATTCTCAGGGGGCCCTCAGCCCCAGCATTTT
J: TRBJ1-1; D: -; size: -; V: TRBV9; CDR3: CASTPTSGGTEAFF; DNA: TGTGCCAGCACCCCTACCTCAGGAGGCACTGAAGCTTTCTTT
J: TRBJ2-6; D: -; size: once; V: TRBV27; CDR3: CASSRRIKSSGANVLTF; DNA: TGTGCCAGCAGTCGCCGGATTAAGAGCTCTGGGGCCAACGTCCTGACTTTC
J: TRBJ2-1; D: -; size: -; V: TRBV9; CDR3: CASSGTDALQFF; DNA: TGTGCCAGCAGCGGAACGGACGCCCTTCAGTTCTTC
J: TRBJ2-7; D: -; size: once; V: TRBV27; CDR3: CASSPSGGPKNYEQYF; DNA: TGTGCCAGCAGTCCTTCGGGGGGCCCGAAGAATTACGAGCAGTACTTC
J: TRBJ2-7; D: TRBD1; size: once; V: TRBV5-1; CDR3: CASSPVRTGVYEQYF; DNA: TGCGCCAGCAGCCCCGTCCGGACAGGGGTTTACGAGCAGTACTTC
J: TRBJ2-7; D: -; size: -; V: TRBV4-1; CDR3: CASSQGGPNYEQYF; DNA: TGCGCCAGCAGCCAAGGCGGACCGAACTACGAGCAGTACTTC
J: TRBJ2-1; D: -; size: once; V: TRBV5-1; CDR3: CASSRGGGSSYNEQFF; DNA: TGCGCCAGCAGCCGCGGGGGCGGAAGCTCCTACAATGAGCAGTTCTTC
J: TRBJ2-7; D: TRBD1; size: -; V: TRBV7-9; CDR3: CASSLGGQGVFEQYF; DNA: TGTGCCAGCAGCTTGGGGGGACAGGGGGTTTTTGAGCAGTACTTC
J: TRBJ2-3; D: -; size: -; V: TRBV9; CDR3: CASSGFAAPGDTDTQYF; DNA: TGTGCCAGCAGCGGATTCGCGGCACCCGGAGACACAGATACGCAGTATTTT
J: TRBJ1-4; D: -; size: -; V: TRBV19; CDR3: CASSIGVSSEKLFF; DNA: TGTGCCAGTAGTATAGGAGTGAGTAGTGAAAAACTGTTTTTT
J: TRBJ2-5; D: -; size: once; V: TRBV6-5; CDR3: CASSYGGTQETQYF; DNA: TGTGCCAGCAGTTACGGGGGGACCCAAGAGACCCAGTACTTC
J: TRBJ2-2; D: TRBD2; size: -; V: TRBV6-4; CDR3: CASSEGTSSTGELFF; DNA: TGTGCCAGCAGTGAAGGGACTAGCTCCACCGGGGAGCTGTTTTTT
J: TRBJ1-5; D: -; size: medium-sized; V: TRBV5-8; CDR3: CASSLQGYSNQPQHF; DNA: TGTGCCAGCTCCCTACAGGGTTACAGCAATCAGCCCCAGCATTTT
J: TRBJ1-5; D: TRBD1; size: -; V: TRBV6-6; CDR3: CASSYSQGAGEPQHF; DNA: TGTGCCAGCAGTTACTCACAGGGGGCCGGAGAGCCCCAGCATTTT
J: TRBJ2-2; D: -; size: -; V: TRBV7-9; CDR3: CASSLVPKPNTGELFF; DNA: TGTGCCAGCAGCTTAGTCCCCAAGCCGAACACCGGGGAGCTGTTTTTT
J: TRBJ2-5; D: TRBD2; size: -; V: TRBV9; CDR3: CASSVGSSSGIQETQYF; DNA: TGTGCCAGCAGCGTAGGAAGCTCTAGCGGAATCCAAGAGACCCAGTACTTC
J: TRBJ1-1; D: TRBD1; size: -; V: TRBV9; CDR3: CASSAGGRPTEAFF; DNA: TGTGCCAGCAGCGCAGGGGGGAGGCCCACTGAAGCTTTCTTT
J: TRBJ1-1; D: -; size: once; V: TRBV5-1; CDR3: CASSWGQSGNTEAFF; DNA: TGCGCCAGCAGCTGGGGACAATCTGGGAACACTGAAGCTTTCTTT
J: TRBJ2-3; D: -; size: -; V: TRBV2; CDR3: CASRAPGSDTQYF; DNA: TGTGCCAGCAGAGCCCCCGGGTCAGATACGCAGTATTTT
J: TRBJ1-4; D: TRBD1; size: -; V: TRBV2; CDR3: CASRGTGDKNEKLFF; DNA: TGTGCCAGCAGGGGGACAGGGGACAAAAATGAAAAACTGTTTTTT
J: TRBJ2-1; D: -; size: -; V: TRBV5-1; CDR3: CASNPGTLNNEQFF; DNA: TGCGCCAGCAACCCCGGGACCCTTAACAATGAGCAGTTCTTC
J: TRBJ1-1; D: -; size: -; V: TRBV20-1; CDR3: CSAGTPEAFF; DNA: TGCAGTGCTGGGACACCTGAAGCTTTCTTT